This entry is about one T cell receptor beta chain. Its antigen is currently not known. Base qualities are not at hand, and no much larger clone is one base apart. These data originate in a study of blood T cell repertoires in COVID-19 (dated by TCRdb to between 2020 and 2021). At the level of the whole study: The collaborator samples originated in the United States, Italy and Spain and spanned the acute and convalescent phases of COVID-19. The material from the prospective study consisted of cDNA or gDNA derived from T cells, B-cell-depleted T cells, or PBMCs. Subjects who had been exposed to COVID-19, were actively infected with it, or had recovered from it provided the deeply sampled blood TCRbeta repertoires that made up the dataset. The repertoires were made available in a free public database intended to serve as a resource for research on the immune response to SARS-CoV-2. Samples were obtained from the ongoing ImmuneRACE study (first 160 participants) and from 1,254 subjects provided by 6 global collaborators. Nearly every sample came with metadata listing a de-identified subject ID, COVID-19 status, age in years and sex. Where HLA class I and class II types were available, the types were taken from metadata supplied by the sample provider, not from assay-based typing.

TCRbeta CDR3 regions were amplified from genomic DNA by means of the immunoSEQ Assay, a bias-controlled multiplex PCR. Under the source paper's analysis protocol: Nucleated cell counts per sample were estimated from amplification of reference gene primers within the assay. To quantify the absolute abundance of each unique TCRbeta CDR3 rearrangement, sequence reads were collapsed and filtered. For each sample, productive Simpson clonality was calculated by taking the square root of Simpson's diversity index across productive rearrangements. The source is immuneACCESS, and TCRdb retained only in-frame sequences with V and J called. Part of the clones is not carried over; for the studies checked, unresolved V genes explain less than half of this, and the remainder is unexplained. The V and J calls and clone size come from that table; D and trimming were worked out from the DNA. Recorded for this sample are roughly 80,000 clones; 80% to 90% of them occurred a single time. More than 15% of the sample is held by the ten biggest clonotypes.

The CDR3 goes from the cysteine to the phenylalanine over 15 residues. The read is trimmed to its CDR3 DNA, 45 bases read in frame from base 1. The germline V gene supplies CDR1 KGHDR and CDR2 SFDVKD. Germline trimming amounts to 3 bases on V and 4 bases on J, with 1 as the count of junction bases outside the gene matches. Points the paper makes about the study in general: The amount of clinical and demographic metadata varied by source and participant and was provided uncurated.

Collaborating institutions collected whole blood in K2EDTA tubes following their own protocols. For TCRbeta analysis, collaborators shipped samples in one of three forms: frozen whole blood, isolated PBMCs, or DNA extracted from either of those sample types. This clonotype was sampled from a woman aged 55-75 years with acute or convalescent COVID-19. Material: peripheral blood. The chain was built from TRBV24-1 and TRBJ1-4, with 10 junctional bases fitting TRBD1. The DNA sequence is given as TGTGCCACCAGTGATGGGACAGGGGATAATGAAAAACTGTTTTTT. It is translated as CATSDGTGDNEKLFF.